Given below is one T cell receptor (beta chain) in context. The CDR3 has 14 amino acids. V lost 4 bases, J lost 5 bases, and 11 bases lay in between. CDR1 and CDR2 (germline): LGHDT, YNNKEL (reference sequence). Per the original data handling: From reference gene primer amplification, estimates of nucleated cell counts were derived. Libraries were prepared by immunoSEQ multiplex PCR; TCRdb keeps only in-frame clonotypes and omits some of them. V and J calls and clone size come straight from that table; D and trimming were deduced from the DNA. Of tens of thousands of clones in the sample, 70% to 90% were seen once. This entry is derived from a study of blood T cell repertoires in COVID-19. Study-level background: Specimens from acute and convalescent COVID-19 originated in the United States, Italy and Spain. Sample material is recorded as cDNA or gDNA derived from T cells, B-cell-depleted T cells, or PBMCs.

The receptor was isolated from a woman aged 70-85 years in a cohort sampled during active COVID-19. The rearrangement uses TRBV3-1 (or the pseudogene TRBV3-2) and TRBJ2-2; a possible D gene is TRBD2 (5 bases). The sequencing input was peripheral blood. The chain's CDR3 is CASSPRTGTGELFF. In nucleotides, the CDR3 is TGTGCCAGCAGCCCCCGGACGGGGACCGGGGAGCTGTTTTTT.